The rows below give T cell receptor beta chains drawn from one sample of a study of cytomegalovirus exposure and HLA in healthy donors. The data were produced by immunoSEQ multiplex PCR, yet TCRdb's version contains in-frame clones alone and is incomplete. The sample contains 150,000 to 200,000 clones, under 85% of which appear only once. The sample taken for sequencing was PBMCs. The receptors derive from a human donor in good health. Each CDR3 is given with its conserved first and last residue. D genes are given only for firm matches. For some rows the clone size is stated as once, few or many, or as a class when expanded; others skip it.

TRBJ2-7	-	TRBV5-1	-	16	CASSSGVGGSIYEQYF	TGCGCCAGCTCTTCGGGGGTAGGTGGGAGTATCTACGAGCAGTACTTC
TRBJ2-3	-	TRBV2	-	13	CASLGGGIDTQYF	TGTGCCAGCCTAGGGGGGGGCATAGATACGCAGTATTTT
TRBJ1-3	few	TRBV6-1	-	13	CASSLMTENTIYF	TGTGCCAGCAGCCTGATGACGGAGAACACCATATATTTT
TRBJ2-3	-	TRBV7-7	TRBD2	15	CASSSSGGSTDTQYF	TGTGCTAGCAGCTCTAGCGGGGGGTCCACAGATACGCAGTATTTT
TRBJ1-4	-	TRBV30	-	13	CAWNRGTNEKLFF	TGTGCCTGGAATAGAGGGACTAATGAAAAACTGTTTTTT
TRBJ2-3	-	TRBV5-1	TRBD2	15	CASSLQAGITDTQYF	TGCGCCAGCAGCTTACAAGCGGGGATCACAGATACGCAGTATTTT
TRBJ1-2	-	TRBV10-3	TRBD1	14	CAIRGQGGAYGYTF	TGTGCCATTCGCGGACAGGGTGGTGCCTATGGCTACACCTTC
TRBJ1-4	-	TRBV25-1	-	15	CASSGGGATNEKLFF	TGTGCCAGCAGTGGGGGCGGGGCAACTAATGAAAAACTGTTTTTT
TRBJ1-5	-	TRBV6-6	TRBD1	13	CASKLQGNQPQHF	TGTGCCAGCAAACTACAGGGGAATCAGCCCCAGCATTTT
TRBJ2-2	-	TRBV4-2	TRBD2	18	CASSSRTSGGRVTGELFF	TGTGCCAGCAGCTCCAGGACTAGCGGGGGGAGGGTTACCGGGGAGCTGTTTTTT
TRBJ2-1	-	TRBV4-3	-	16	CASSQAKGVFYSEQFF	TGCGCCAGCAGCCAAGCTAAGGGGGTTTTCTACAGTGAGCAGTTCTTC
TRBJ2-7	-	TRBV7-6	-	15	CASSHTRGTVYEQYF	TGTGCCAGCAGCCACACACGGGGAACCGTGTACGAGCAGTACTTC
TRBJ2-1	-	TRBV7-9	-	17	CASSSPGQTPTYNEQFF	TGTGCCAGCAGCTCCCCTGGACAGACTCCCACCTACAATGAGCAGTTCTTC
TRBJ1-1	once	TRBV27	TRBD1	15	CASSPYPGGGTEAFF	TGTGCCAGCAGCCCTTACCCAGGGGGAGGCACTGAAGCTTTCTTT
TRBJ2-7	-	TRBV5-1	TRBD1	14	CASSAMTGGDEQYF	TGCGCCAGCAGCGCGATGACAGGGGGCGATGAGCAGTACTTC
TRBJ2-7	once	TRBV7-2	-	15	CASSLIWAGAYEQYF	TGTGCCAGCAGCTTAATATGGGCAGGGGCCTACGAGCAGTACTTC
TRBJ1-2	-	TRBV18	-	15	CASSPATETNYGYTF	TGTGCCAGCTCACCGGCAACAGAGACTAACTATGGCTACACCTTC
TRBJ1-5	-	TRBV6-6	-	14	CASSEQNSNQPQHF	TGTGCCAGCAGTGAGCAAAATAGCAATCAGCCCCAGCATTTT
TRBJ2-2	-	TRBV29-1	TRBD1	14	CSATTGMNTGELFF	TGCAGCGCCACGACAGGGATGAACACCGGGGAGCTGTTTTTT
TRBJ1-2	-	TRBV19	-	15	CASSLYREANYGYTF	TGTGCCAGTAGCCTATACCGGGAAGCTAACTATGGCTACACCTTC
TRBJ2-3	-	TRBV25-1	-	16	CASSDTRGFGTDTQYF	TGTGCCAGCAGTGATACGAGGGGGTTTGGCACAGATACGCAGTATTTT
TRBJ2-2	-	TRBV19	-	12	CASAATRGELFF	TGTGCCAGTGCTGCAACACGCGGGGAGCTGTTTTTT
TRBJ2-1	-	TRBV5-1	TRBD2	13	CASSAASGGKQFF	TGCGCCAGCAGCGCCGCTAGCGGGGGGAAGCAGTTCTTC
TRBJ1-2	few	TRBV6-1	TRBD1	15	CASSDFGTGTYGYTF	TGTGCCAGCAGTGATTTCGGGACAGGAACTTATGGCTACACCTTC
TRBJ1-2	-	TRBV6-5	-	15	CASTKQGGANYGYTF	TGTGCCAGCACTAAACAGGGTGGGGCTAACTATGGCTACACCTTC
TRBJ1-2	-	TRBV6-5	-	13	CASSLASNYGYTF	TGTGCCAGCAGTTTGGCTTCTAACTATGGCTACACCTTC
TRBJ1-2	-	TRBV7-9	TRBD1	13	CASSSDRGNGYTF	TGTGCCAGCAGCTCGGACAGGGGAAACGGCTACACCTTC
TRBJ2-1	-	TRBV9	TRBD1	16	CASSVATGAVGNEQFF	TGTGCCAGCAGCGTAGCTACAGGGGCGGTCGGCAATGAGCAGTTCTTC
TRBJ1-1	-	TRBV6-5	-	14	CASSQTQDRPEAFF	TGTGCCAGCAGTCAGACGCAGGATAGACCCGAAGCTTTCTTT
TRBJ2-7	-	TRBV5-5	TRBD1	15	CASSNPGQGINEQYF	TGTGCCAGCAGCAACCCGGGACAGGGTATCAACGAGCAGTACTTC
TRBJ2-3	-	TRBV11-3	TRBD1	15	CASSWGQGAEDTQYF	TGTGCCAGCAGCTGGGGACAGGGGGCTGAAGATACGCAGTATTTT
TRBJ1-3	-	TRBV6-5	-	16	CASSLQGSISGNTIYF	TGTGCCAGCAGTTTACAGGGTAGTATCTCTGGAAACACCATATATTTT
TRBJ1-2	few	TRBV2	-	13	CASRSTAGGGYTF	TGTGCCAGCAGATCCACCGCGGGGGGAGGCTACACCTTC
TRBJ1-6	-	TRBV7-9	-	12	CASSFGRGPLHF	TGTGCCAGCAGCTTCGGCAGGGGTCCCCTCCACTTT
TRBJ1-6	-	TRBV4-1	-	18	CASSQEGASFMRNSPLHF	TGCGCCAGCAGCCAAGAGGGAGCCAGCTTCATGAGGAATTCACCCCTCCACTTT
TRBJ2-1	-	TRBV6-6	-	13	CASSSLGENEQFF	TGTGCCAGCAGTAGTCTCGGAGAAAATGAGCAGTTCTTC
TRBJ1-4	-	TRBV7-9	-	10	CASGGEKLFF	TGTGCCAGTGGGGGGGAAAAACTGTTTTTT
TRBJ2-7	-	TRBV5-4	TRBD1	15	CASSLGGTGGNEQYF	TGTGCCAGCAGCTTGGGCGGGACAGGGGGGAACGAGCAGTACTTC
TRBJ2-7	few	TRBV10-2	-	14	CASSAGALSYEQYF	TGCGCCAGCAGTGCAGGCGCCCTCTCCTACGAGCAGTACTTC
TRBJ2-3	few	TRBV30	TRBD2	15	CAWSAGGVSTDTQYF	TGTGCCTGGAGCGCTGGGGGGGTTAGCACAGATACGCAGTATTTT
TRBJ2-3	-	TRBV13	-	13	CASSKGQTDTQYF	TGTGCCAGCAGCAAAGGACAGACAGATACGCAGTATTTT
TRBJ1-1	many	TRBV6-5	-	13	CASSYGGWTEAFF	TGTGCCAGCAGTTACGGGGGGTGGACTGAAGCTTTCTTT
TRBJ1-6	-	TRBV6-1	TRBD1	14	CASTRDRADSPLHF	TGTGCCAGCACTAGGGACAGGGCAGATTCACCCCTCCACTTT
TRBJ2-3	-	TRBV7-9	-	16	CASAQPPGPTTDTQYF	TGTGCCAGCGCCCAACCCCCAGGCCCAACCACAGATACGCAGTATTTT
TRBJ2-7	-	TRBV7-9	TRBD2	13	CASTREGRYEQYF	TGTGCCAGCACCCGGGAGGGGAGGTACGAGCAGTACTTC
TRBJ1-5	-	TRBV12-5	TRBD1	16	CASGSADRGHNQPQHF	TGTGCTAGTGGTTCGGCGGACAGGGGCCACAATCAGCCCCAGCATTTT
TRBJ1-3	few	TRBV9	-	14	CASSPPGSGNTIYF	TGTGCCAGCAGCCCCCCGGGGTCTGGAAACACCATATATTTT
TRBJ2-5	-	TRBV7-9	-	14	CASSLVSGVETQYF	TGTGCCAGCAGCTTAGTGTCAGGGGTAGAGACCCAGTACTTC
TRBJ1-6	-	TRBV30	TRBD1	13	CAGTGVGNSPLHF	TGTGCCGGGACAGGGGTCGGGAATTCACCCCTCCACTTT
TRBJ2-7	once	TRBV19	TRBD1	15	CASSIGTGGTYEQYF	TGTGCCAGTAGTATAGGGACAGGGGGCACCTACGAGCAGTACTTC
TRBJ2-3	-	TRBV7-2	-	14	CASRVGGGRDTQYF	TGTGCCAGCAGAGTAGGGGGGGGCCGAGATACGCAGTATTTT
TRBJ2-5	few	TRBV11-2	-	16	CASSLGRRGSQETQYF	TGTGCCAGCAGCTTAGGTAGGCGAGGCAGCCAAGAGACCCAGTACTTC
TRBJ2-3	-	TRBV9	TRBD2	15	CASSVGSGGTDTQYF	TGTGCCAGCAGCGTAGGTAGCGGGGGGACAGATACGCAGTATTTT
TRBJ2-3	-	TRBV9	-	14	CASSVEPRTDTQYF	TGTGCCAGCAGCGTAGAGCCTCGCACAGATACGCAGTATTTT
TRBJ2-7	-	TRBV6-5	-	14	CASSLTGTGYEQYF	TGTGCCAGCAGTCTCACCGGGACTGGTTACGAGCAGTACTTC